What follows are 4 T cell receptor beta chains derived from one specimen sequenced in a study of T cell responses to AZD1222 COVID-19 vaccine. Some clones are missing from TCRdb's copy, which holds only in-frame ones; the method was immunoSEQ multiplex PCR. This sample has 120,000 to 150,000 clones, with approximately 86% found just once. The sequenced sample was peripheral blood, obtained 28 days after the second dose of the MenACWY control vaccine. The receptors here all came from an adult who received the MenACWY meningococcal vaccine as a control.

V usage is TRBV11-3 and J usage is TRBJ1-2, with D possibly matching TRBD1 (6 bases). The V end lost 5 bases, the J end lost 4 bases, and 14 bases lay between the germline ends. Germline CDR1 and CDR2: SGHNT and YENEEA. This CDR3 is 14 amino acids long. CDR3: CASSLDSDRYGYTF. The CDR3 DNA is TGTGCCAGCAGCCTGGACAGTGACCGCTATGGCTACACCTTC.

The chain uses TRBV5-1 and TRBJ1-4; the D is unclear. The V end lost 4 bases, the J end lost 3 bases, and 10 bases lay between the germline ends. This CDR3 comprises 14 residues. Germline loops: CDR1 SGHRS, CDR2 YFSETQ. The CDR3 sequence: CASSQSGANEKLFF. The CDR3, as DNA: TGCGCCAGCAGCCAAAGTGGGGCTAATGAAAAACTGTTTTTT.

The V gene is TRBV19, the J gene TRBJ1-5; D gene ambiguous. CDR1 and CDR2 (germline): LNHDA, SQIVND (reference sequence). The CDR3 covers 15 residues. V lost 4 bases, J lost 2 bases, and 12 bases lay in between. CDR3 protein: CASSNEARGNQPQHF. CDR3 coding DNA: TGTGCCAGTAGTAATGAGGCCAGAGGCAATCAGCCCCAGCATTTT.

The chain combines TRBV18 with TRBJ2-7, with 7 bases that match TRBD2. Trimming removed 6 bases from V and 3 bases from J; junction bases left unmatched: 8. The CDR3 runs to 14 residues. Germline CDR1 and CDR2: KGHSH and LQKENI. The CDR3 DNA follows: TGTGCCAGCTCTTCGGGGGGAAACCACTACGAGCAGTACTTC. It is translated as CASSSGGNHYEQYF.